This T cell receptor (beta chain) was found in a study of blood T cell repertoires in COVID-19. Study as a whole: Sites in the United States, Italy and Spain provided acute and convalescent COVID-19 samples.

The CDR3 loop spans 14 amino acids. CDR1 and CDR2 from the germline V gene are SGHNT and YYREEE (reference sequence). Trimming removed 2 bases from V and 1 base from J; junction bases left unmatched: 2. Profiled with immunoSEQ multiplex PCR; TCRdb holds only in-frame clones, not every one. Here the sample spans over 250,000 clones, 85% to 90% being singletons. Turning to this clone: The identical CDR3 is also encoded by other nucleotide sequences in the sample.

Participants came from some 23 US areas, aged about 18 to 95 years. Two consecutive negative NP/OP PCR tests, clearance, or resolved symptoms defined Cohort 3 recovery. This clonotype originated in a woman aged 55-69 years who had recovered from COVID-19. Input material: PBMCs or T cells enriched from blood (not recorded which). The gene calls are TRBV5-4 and TRBJ1-1, with TRBD1 identical over 7 bases. In DNA, the CDR3 is TGTGCCAGCAGCTTCGGACAGGAGAACACTGAAGCTTTCTTT. Amino acids: CASSFGQENTEAFF.